A single sample gave rise to the 9 T cell receptor beta chains below, sequenced in a study of T cell responses to AZD1222 COVID-19 vaccine. Repertoires were generated with immunoSEQ multiplex PCR, while TCRdb's copy carries only in-frame clones and drops some. Of about 120,000 clones in the sample, roughly 85% were seen once. The sample here was peripheral blood, taken on day 0 of AZD1222 vaccination. These receptors were obtained from an adult in good health.

This sequence joins TRBV6-4 and TRBJ2-7; tentatively, D is TRBD2 (6 bases). Per the germline V gene, CDR1 is MRHNA and CDR2 is SNTAGT. The V end lost 7 bases, the J end lost 0 bases, and 13 bases lay between the germline ends. The CDR3 totals 14 residues. The DNA for the CDR3 is TGTGCCAGCATAAATGTTAGCGGCTCCTACGAGCAGTACTTC. Translated: CASINVSGSYEQYF.

The rearrangement joins TRBV5-1 to TRBJ2-2; D uncertain. With 4 bases removed from V and 3 bases from J, the gap between germline ends came to 16 bases. Germline CDR1 is SGHRS and CDR2 is YFSETQ. CDR3 size: 16 residues. CDR3 DNA sequence: TGCGCCAGCAGCCCCTTAGAAGTAGGCTACACCGGGGAGCTGTTTTTT. Protein sequence: CASSPLEVGYTGELFF. The complete variable domain, with remaining parts taken from reference TRBV5-1 and TRBJ2-2, reads KAGVTQTPRYLIKTRGQQVTLSCSPISGHRSVSWYQQTPGQGLQFLFEYFSETQRNKGNFPGRFSGRQFSNSRSEMNVSTLELGDSALYLCASSPLEVGYTGELFFGEGSRLTVL.

In DNA form, the CDR3 reads TGTGCCAGCAGCCAACTCTTCGGAGGAAACACCATATATTTT. Translated, it gives CASSQLFGGNTIYF. The V gene is TRBV6-2 or TRBV6-3, the J gene TRBJ1-3; D is unclear. This CDR3 contains 14 residues. V was clipped by 6 bases and J by 4 bases, with 13 bases between them. Looked up from germline, CDR1 is MNHEY and CDR2 is SVGEGT.

The chain carries TRBV19 and TRBJ1-1, with D unclear. Germline V gene data show CDR1 as LNHDA and CDR2 as SQIVND (reference sequence). This CDR3 comprises 14 residues. V shed 3 bases and J shed 1 base, with 9 bases lying between them. CDR3 in amino acids: CASSILTSNTEAFF. The CDR3 region has the DNA TGTGCCAGTAGTATCCTTACCTCGAACACTGAAGCTTTCTTT.

The rearrangement links TRBV28 to TRBJ2-1; 10 bases map to TRBD2. V shed 1 base, J shed 5 bases, and the junction held 5 bases outside the gene matches. In germline, CDR1 is MDHEN, CDR2 SYDVKM. The length of the CDR3 is 16 residues. CDR3 sequence reads: CASSLSDSGGNNEQFF. DNA of the CDR3: TGTGCCAGCAGTTTATCCGATAGCGGGGGGAACAATGAGCAGTTCTTC.

The V call is TRBV6-2 or TRBV6-3, the J call TRBJ2-3; D remains ambiguous. The CDR3 is made up of 15 amino acids. CDR1 and CDR2 (germline): MNHEY, SVGEGT. With 3 bases removed from V and 0 bases from J, the gap between germline ends came to 10 bases. CDR3 in amino acids: CASSYFRASTDTQYF. The CDR3 DNA is TGTGCCAGCAGTTATTTTCGGGCAAGCACAGATACGCAGTATTTT.

The V gene is TRBV2, the J gene TRBJ1-4, with D perhaps matching TRBD1 (6 bases). The CDR3 has 15 residues. From germline, CDR1 is SNHLY and CDR2 FYNNEI. Trimming took 1 base from V and 14 from J, leaving 20 bases between them. CDR3 bases: TGTGCCAGCAGTGAAGAAAGGACAGCCCTGAAGCAGCTGTTTTTT. Its protein product is CASSEERTALKQLFF. The full variable domain, in which reference TRBV2 and TRBJ1-4 provide the parts outside the CDR3, is EPEVTQTPSHQVTQMGQEVILRCVPISNHLYFYWYRQILGQKVEFLVSFYNNEISEKSEIFDDQFSVERPDGSNFTLKIRSTKLEDSAMYFCASSEERTALKQLFFGSGTQLSVL.

The V call is TRBV10-1, the J call TRBJ1-5; possibly TRBD1 for D (6 bases). Germline assignment: CDR1 WNHNN and CDR2 SYGVQD (reference sequence). Trimming took 0 bases from V and 4 from J, leaving 13 bases between them. The CDR3 consists of 16 residues. This CDR3 reads CASSESGRGRNQPQHF. In DNA, the CDR3 is TGCGCCAGCAGTGAGTCGGGCAGGGGTCGGAATCAGCCCCAGCATTTT.

The gene calls are TRBV30 and TRBJ1-2; weak D call: TRBD1 (5 bases). V lost 3 bases, J lost 4 bases, and 15 bases lay in between. CDR3 size: 14 residues. Germline assignment: CDR1 GTSNPN and CDR2 SVGIG (reference sequence). CDR3 sequence (DNA): TGTGCCTGGAGGAGGCAATTAGGGGTCTATGGCTACACCTTC. Encoded protein: CAWRRQLGVYGYTF.